This entry concerns a single T cell receptor (beta chain). The antigen it binds to is not known. Base qualities are missing; no much larger clone stands one base away. This entry belongs to a study of blood T cells in healthy people across ages (dated by TCRdb to 2013 to 2016). Looking at the study overall: Template switching captured roughly one uniquely barcoded TCR beta cDNA molecule per two T cells in model experiments. To avoid experimental bias, donors of different ages were distributed randomly across sequencing lanes. The study analyzed two additional independent replicas of 1 million unique cDNA reads from the same blood draw for two donors, one aged 18 to 29 and one aged 80 or older. The study measured age-related changes in TCR beta repertoire diversity using deep sequencing normalized with unique cDNA molecular identifiers. Four age groups were formed from the donors: young (average approximately 15 years), middle-aged (around 40), aged (approximately 60) and long-lived (about 80).

To prepare the library, 5' RACE was applied. Sequencing instrument: Illumina HiSeq 2500. A second roughly 6 to 11 cycle PCR used a sample-barcoded 5' primer and a J-beta primer mix. A template-switch 5' adaptor carrying 12 random nucleotides introduced a unique molecular identifier onto each TCR beta cDNA molecule. At least 2.5 million CDR3-containing paired-end reads were obtained from each sample. The Mint cDNA synthesis kit, primed by a TRBC-specific oligonucleotide, was used to synthesize first-strand cDNA from all RNA. Following uracil-DNA glycosylase treatment, all cDNA underwent a first 18-cycle PCR with the universal primers M1SS and BC2_uni_R. On the study's bioinformatics: Normalization of each sample was performed by random selection of 1 million high-quality reads, each carrying a distinct molecular identifier. Reads sharing molecular identifiers were discarded rather than binned into consensus sequences. MiTCR, with a Q25 quality threshold and the strictest error-elimination algorithm, was used for CDR3 identification, clonotype clustering and error correction. Lower-bound total TCR beta diversity was estimated with a nonparametric unseen species model using Euler transformation. TCRdb applied fastp at Q25 and MiXCR to the public reads, then kept only in-frame beta chains. Rows are unified per CDR3 protein, each entry keeping the most common DNA and genes. The V and J calls and clone size come from TCRdb's table, not from the authors' own analysis. In all, the sample holds roughly 1.5 million distinct CDR3 sequences, and less than 45% of those were seen once. The ten largest clonotypes hold less than 5% of the sample.

The donors were 40 or so Caucasian individuals from Russia, aged roughly 6 to 100 years, who were systemically healthy. Each donor gave 8 to 10 milliliters of peripheral blood, drawn into EDTA-treated Vacutainer tubes. Ficoll-Paque density-gradient centrifugation was used to isolate PBMCs, with at least 6 million per sample. Total RNA, at least 5 micrograms per sample, was extracted from PBMCs with Trizol reagent. The percentages of naive CD45RAhigh/CD27high T cells were determined by flow cytometry on a PBMC aliquot from every donor. What the authors observed across the whole study: Total diversity estimates from one million sequenced T cells were considered lower bounds and underestimates. Since profiling was done on bulk unsorted PBMCs, naive and antigen-experienced compartments could not be conclusively compared. There was a strong correlation between observed TCR beta diversity and the percentage of naive T cells measured by flow cytometry. Observed TCR beta diversity per million T cells fell roughly linearly with age, and a significant reduction was already apparent by age roughly 41. The long-lived group showed more naive CD4+ T cells, fewer expanded clones and increased TCR diversity than the aged group, suggesting age selection. Because donor CMV infection status was unknown, age-related changes in expanded clonotypes were potentially confounded.

The CDR3 spans 15 residues, from the cysteine through the phenylalanine. Only the CDR3 DNA is retained, 45 bases long and in frame from the first base. CDR1 and CDR2, per the germline V gene, are MNHEY and SVGAGI. Clipping removes 2 bases from V and 4 bases from J, with 7 as the unmatched junction base count. The chain is made from TRBV6-5 and TRBJ1-2; 7 middle bases align to TRBD1. This receptor was taken from a woman aged 18 to 35 in good health. Sequencing used blood. CDR3 sequence: CASSYNRDSPYGYTF. Here is the DNA: TGTGCCAGCAGTTACAACCGGGACAGCCCCTATGGCTACACCTTC.